This T cell receptor beta chain was found in a study of blood T cell repertoires in COVID-19. Generated by immunoSEQ multiplex PCR, the TCRdb table keeps only in-frame clones and is missing some. The table has 80,000 to 130,000 clones, around nine tenths seen once. In germline, CDR1 is SNHLY, CDR2 FYNNEI. Deletions cut 7 bases from V and 4 bases from J, with 14 bases between. The CDR3 is 13 residues long. This clone appeared once. Sample: peripheral blood. The V call is TRBV2, the J call TRBJ2-7; D is uncertain. The receptor was derived from a man aged 65 to 79 with acute or convalescent COVID-19. The CDR3 bases are TGTGCCAGCAACGTCAGGTTTGATTACGAGCAGTACTTC. Its translation is CASNVRFDYEQYF.